The sequence of this T cell receptor beta chain was determined in a study of early T cells in non-severe SARS-CoV-2 infection. This clonotype came up many times. With 6 bases clipped from V and 6 bases from J, the junction kept 5 bases outside the gene matches. Germline-derived CDR1 and CDR2 are SQVTM and ANQGSEA. The CDR3 sequence is 12 residues long. Unique molecular identifiers (one per individual cDNA molecule) were attached. TCRdb reprocessed the 5' RACE reads via MiXCR and lists one record per CDR3 protein. The sample has some 36,000 distinct CDR3 sequences; 5% to 7% are singletons. Sequenced: whole blood. The sequence was collected from an adult who was a healthcare worker with PCR-confirmed SARS-CoV-2 infection or an uninfected control (not recorded which). The chain employs TRBV29-1 and TRBJ2-1, with 7 bases fitting TRBD1. The chain's CDR3 is CSVTGQVNEQFF. The CDR3 bases are TGCAGCGTCACCGGACAGGTCAATGAGCAGTTCTTC.